These 29 T cell receptor beta chains share one sample of origin, sequenced in a study of blood T cell repertoires in COVID-19. Clones were read by immunoSEQ multiplex PCR, and TCRdb kept only the in-frame ones, dropping some. The repertoire includes under 300,000 clones, approximately 84% of them detected once, and around 15% sits in the top ten. Input material: PBMCs or T cells enriched from blood (not recorded which). Receptors originate from a man between 18 and 35 years old who had recovered from COVID-19.

The CDR3, as DNA: TGTGCCATCAGTGAGACGTGGGGGCGACTTAACACTGAAGCTTTCTTT. Its translation: CAISETWGRLNTEAFF. The chain links TRBV10-3 to TRBJ1-1, with a weak D call TRBD1 (6 bases). The CDR3 runs 16 residues. Germline V gene lookup returns CDR1 ENHRY and CDR2 SYGVKD. V lost 2 bases and J 2 bases, leaving 15 bases between the germline ends.

This chain joins TRBV10-3 and TRBJ2-7; D is perhaps TRBD1 (6 bases). V lost 5 bases and J 2 bases, leaving 25 bases between the germline ends. Germline CDR1 reads ENHRY; CDR2 reads SYGVKD. The CDR3 has 18 amino acids. Here the CDR3 DNA reads TGTGCCATCAGTACTGAGGAGTCTCGGACAGATCCCGCCTACGAGCAGTACTTC. Amino acid sequence: CAISTEESRTDPAYEQYF.

The chain employs TRBV27 and TRBJ1-1; D may be TRBD1 (6 bases). V was cut by 2 bases and J by 4 bases, with 11 bases left in between. This CDR3 has 14 residues. Germline V gene sequence: CDR1 MNHEY, CDR2 SMNVEV (reference sequence). DNA for the CDR3: TGTGCCAGCAGTTTAAGGGGAGGGGGCACTGAAGCTTTCTTT. The encoded protein is CASSLRGGGTEAFF.

The chain has TRBV2 and TRBJ1-5, with D possibly matching TRBD1 (5 bases). The germline V gene has CDR1 SNHLY and CDR2 FYNNEI. The CDR3 runs to 14 residues. V lost 2 bases and J 6 bases, leaving 11 bases between the germline ends. This chain's CDR3 is CASSEWVQGQPQHF. CDR3 DNA sequence: TGTGCCAGCAGTGAATGGGTCCAGGGTCAGCCCCAGCATTTT.

The chain recombines TRBV4-1 with TRBJ1-6; 7 bases align to TRBD1. The CDR3 extends over 15 amino acids. The V gene's germline CDR1 is MGHRA and CDR2 YSYEKL. With 4 bases clipped from V and 4 bases from J, the junction kept 4 bases outside the gene matches. Here the CDR3 DNA reads TGCGCCAGCAGCCTTACAGGGGATTATAATTCACCCCTCCACTTT. Translation gives CASSLTGDYNSPLHF.

The V and J genes are TRBV6-1 and TRBJ1-4; no firm D call. Trimming removed 2 bases at V and 8 bases at J, with 9 bases between. Germline assignment: CDR1 MNHNS and CDR2 SASEGT. The CDR3 runs to 13 residues. The CDR3 DNA is TGTGCCAGCAGTGAAAGCGGGTTCGAAAAACTGTTTTTT. Its protein is CASSESGFEKLFF.

This chain joins TRBV7-9 and TRBJ2-2; a weak D match, TRBD2 (6 bases). This CDR3 has 18 amino acids. V shed 4 bases and J shed 2 bases, with 20 bases lying between them. From germline, CDR1 is SEHNR and CDR2 FQNEAQ (reference sequence). The CDR3 nucleotides are TGTGCCAGCAGCTCGCCTTTGGGGCTAGCGTTTAACACCGGGGAGCTGTTTTTT. Protein sequence: CASSSPLGLAFNTGELFF.

This clone was recorded once. This sample also contains other DNA sequences that code for the same CDR3. V usage is TRBV11-2 and J usage is TRBJ2-1; D is uncertain. V lost 5 bases to trimming and J lost 3 bases, with 8 bases between them. In germline, CDR1 is SGHAT, CDR2 FQNNGV. There are 13 residues in the CDR3. The CDR3 nucleotides read TGTGCCAGCAGCCCGCCTAGCTACAATGAGCAGTTCTTC. Protein product: CASSPPSYNEQFF.

This chain uses TRBV6-1 with TRBJ1-2; tentative D call: TRBD1 (6 bases). This CDR3 is 16 amino acids long. Trimming shortened V by 2 bases and J by 7 bases, and 20 bases separated the two germline ends. The V gene's germline CDR1 is MNHNS and CDR2 SASEGT. The CDR3 sequence is CASSETKSRGRFGYTF. The CDR3, as DNA: TGTGCCAGCAGTGAAACGAAGTCCAGGGGAAGGTTTGGCTACACCTTC.

This clone was found a few times. This sequence joins TRBV2 and TRBJ2-7, with D unclear. There are 13 residues in the CDR3. Germline V CDR1 and CDR2: SNHLY, FYNNEI. Trimming stripped 4 bases from V and 3 bases from J, with 10 bases between. The CDR3 coding sequence is TGTGCCAGCAGTGCCCAAACAAACTACGAGCAGTACTTC. This codes for CASSAQTNYEQYF.

The J gene is TRBJ1-3, the V gene TRBV5-1; D not certain. Trimming took 0 bases from V and 0 from J, leaving 10 bases between them. Germline loops: CDR1 SGHRS, CDR2 YFSETQ. The CDR3 covers 16 residues. The CDR3 protein is CASSLVGGISGNTIYF. In nucleotides, the CDR3 is TGCGCCAGCAGCTTGGTCGGCGGGATCTCTGGAAACACCATATATTTT.

V and J are TRBV19 and TRBJ2-2; possible D gene TRBD2, 5 bases. With 7 bases removed from V and 6 bases from J, the gap between germline ends came to 12 bases. CDR1 and CDR2 from the germline V gene are LNHDA and SQIVND (reference sequence). CDR3 length equals 13 residues. The CDR3 loop is CASTPVGAGELFF. The CDR3 bases are TGTGCCAGTACCCCAGTCGGGGCCGGGGAGCTGTTTTTT.

Ten or more counts support this clone. The J gene is TRBJ2-7, the V gene TRBV6-5; 7 bases map to TRBD1. Germline CDR1 and CDR2: MNHEY and SVGAGI. The length of the CDR3 is 14 residues. With V trimmed by 7 bases and J by 1 base, 7 bases remained unmatched. The CDR3 loop reads CASTGQVRSYEQYF. DNA of the CDR3: TGTGCCAGCACCGGACAGGTACGGTCCTACGAGCAGTACTTC.

The chain couples TRBV30 to TRBJ2-7, with D possibly being TRBD2 (7 bases). V lost 1 base and J lost 0, with 13 bases in between. CDR3 length: 15 residues. Germline V gene data show CDR1 as GTSNPN and CDR2 as SVGIG (reference sequence). The CDR3 region has the DNA TGTGCCTGGAGTGGCGGGGGCCATTACTCCTACGAGCAGTACTTC. Translating it yields CAWSGGGHYSYEQYF.

This chain links TRBV4-1 with TRBJ2-3; D may be TRBD2 (5 bases). The CDR3 is 15 residues long. Trimming stripped 1 base from V and 0 bases from J, with 8 bases between. Germline assignment: CDR1 MGHRA and CDR2 YSYEKL. The CDR3 nucleotides read TGCGCCAGCAGCCAAGCGTGGAGGAGCACAGATACGCAGTATTTT. Its protein product is CASSQAWRSTDTQYF.

The rearrangement uses TRBV28 and TRBJ1-3; D not resolved. The length of the CDR3 is 12 residues. Between the trimmed V and J ends, which lost 6 bases and 3 bases, there was a span of 6 bases. Looked up from germline, CDR1 is MDHEN and CDR2 is SYDVKM. The DNA of the CDR3 is TGTGCCAGCAGAGAGAGTGGAAACACCATATATTTT. This translates into CASRESGNTIYF.

V gene TRBV27 combines with J gene TRBJ2-1, with D maybe TRBD2 (5 bases). The CDR3 contains 15 residues. Germline V CDR1 and CDR2: MNHEY, SMNVEV (reference sequence). The V end lost 8 bases, the J end lost 6 bases, and 20 bases lay between the germline ends. CDR3 DNA sequence: TGTGCCAGCGCCCTAGAGACGGGAACCGTCAATGAGCAGTTCTTC. It encodes CASALETGTVNEQFF.

J is TRBJ2-3 and V is TRBV6-1, with 12 bases lining up with TRBD2. J gave up 3 bases and V 2 bases, and 6 bases lay outside the gene matches. CDR3 length: 17 residues. Germline loops: CDR1 MNHNS, CDR2 SASEGT. The CDR3 region is CASSERGTSGLTDTQYF. CDR3 bases: TGTGCCAGCAGTGAACGGGGGACTAGCGGGTTAACAGATACGCAGTATTTT.

The chain carries TRBV6-5 and TRBJ1-4; D perhaps matches TRBD1 (6 bases). V was cut by 6 bases and J by 6 bases, with 17 bases left in between. Germline-derived CDR1 and CDR2 are MNHEY and SVGAGI. The CDR3 has 15 residues. The CDR3 DNA follows: TGTGCCAGCAGCCGCGGGGGGGCTGGAGATGAAAAACTGTTTTTT. Amino acids: CASSRGGAGDEKLFF.

The chain employs TRBV3-1 (or the pseudogene TRBV3-2) and TRBJ1-5, with no clear D. This CDR3 region has 14 residues. Trimming cost V 0 bases and J 7 bases, with 10 bases left between them. Looked up from germline, CDR1 is LGHDT and CDR2 is YNNKEL (reference sequence). In DNA, the CDR3 is TGTGCCAGCAGCCAAGAACTAGGACGGCAGCCCCAGCATTTT. The encoded protein is CASSQELGRQPQHF.

CDR3 nucleotide sequence: TGTGCCAGCACCCAACAGGGCCCTTCGAACACCGGGGAGCTGTTTTTT. This sequence encodes CASTQQGPSNTGELFF. The V call is TRBV2, the J call TRBJ2-2; D perhaps matches TRBD1 (6 bases). This CDR3 contains 16 residues. Per germline, CDR1 SNHLY and CDR2 FYNNEI. V lost 7 bases, J lost 0 bases, and 15 bases lay in between.

The chain joins TRBV5-1 to TRBJ2-5, with D maybe TRBD1 (6 bases). This CDR3 spans 14 amino acids. CDR1 SGHRS and CDR2 YFSETQ come from the germline V gene. Trimming stripped 5 bases from V and 1 base from J, with 12 bases between. CDR3 sequence reads: CASRLQGPQETQYF. The CDR3 DNA reads as TGCGCCAGCAGACTACAGGGTCCCCAAGAGACCCAGTACTTC.

This sequence joins TRBV27 and TRBJ2-3, with D perhaps TRBD2 (6 bases). Per germline, CDR1 MNHEY and CDR2 SMNVEV (reference sequence). CDR3 length equals 13 residues. Deletions cut 4 bases from V and 5 bases from J, with 10 bases between. CDR3 DNA: TGTGCCAGCAGTTGGGATAGCGGAGATACGCAGTATTTT. This encodes CASSWDSGDTQYF.

The V and J genes are TRBV2 and TRBJ2-5; 8 nucleotides line up with TRBD1. CDR3 length equals 13 residues. The J segment lost 5 bases and the V segment lost 5 bases, leaving 4 bases of the junction unmatched. Germline CDR1 is SNHLY and CDR2 is FYNNEI. CDR3 in amino acids: CASSRQGMETQYF. In nucleotides, the CDR3 is TGTGCCAGCAGTCGACAGGGGATGGAGACCCAGTACTTC. Full variable domain (missing parts from reference TRBV2 and TRBJ2-5): EPEVTQTPSHQVTQMGQEVILRCVPISNHLYFYWYRQILGQKVEFLVSFYNNEISEKSEIFDDQFSVERPDGSNFTLKIRSTKLEDSAMYFCASSRQGMETQYFGPGTRLLVL.

This clone was picked up a small number of times. V gene TRBV3-1 (or the pseudogene TRBV3-2) combines with J gene TRBJ1-2, with D unresolved. V lost 3 bases, J lost 8 bases, and 19 bases lay in between. CDR3 size: 15 residues. Germline V lookup: CDR1 LGHDT, CDR2 YNNKEL (reference sequence). This CDR3 reads CASSHNSVSGVGYTF. In nucleotides, the CDR3 is TGTGCCAGCAGCCACAATTCGGTGTCGGGAGTGGGCTACACCTTC.

This chain uses TRBV18 with TRBJ2-7, with no clear D. The germline gives CDR1 KGHSH, CDR2 LQKENI. The CDR3 has 11 amino acids. V was pared by 0 bases and J by 7 bases, with 4 bases between. This chain's CDR3 is CASSPPGEQYF. For the CDR3, the DNA is TGTGCCAGCTCACCACCCGGGGAGCAGTACTTC.

In DNA form, the CDR3 reads TGTGCCACCTCCCCGACTCCAAATGAAAAACTGTTTTTT. It codes for CATSPTPNEKLFF. J is TRBJ1-4 and V is TRBV15, with D unresolved. The V end was cut by 8 bases, the J end by 5 bases, with 12 bases between. Per germline, CDR1 LNHNV and CDR2 YYDKDF (reference sequence). There are 13 residues in the CDR3.

The V call is TRBV29-1, the J call TRBJ2-1, with TRBD1 matching over 9 bases. CDR1 is SQVTM and CDR2 is ANQGSEA in the germline V gene. The CDR3 extends over 14 amino acids. With V trimmed by 4 bases and J by 8 bases, 9 bases remained unmatched. The CDR3 is CSVVGNRGQDEQFF. The CDR3 region has the DNA TGCAGCGTTGTAGGGAACAGGGGGCAAGATGAGCAGTTCTTC.

The chain is built from TRBV5-1 and TRBJ2-7; TRBD1 aligns across 8 bases. Trimming took 2 bases from V and 3 from J; bases not matched to a gene: 10. The CDR3 consists of 16 residues. CDR1 is SGHRS, CDR2 YFSETQ, per germline. The CDR3 bases are TGCGCCAGCAGCTTAATAGGACAGGGTAAAGACTACGAGCAGTACTTC. It encodes CASSLIGQGKDYEQYF.